The 25 T cell receptor beta chains in this list originate from one sample, sequenced in a study of blood T cell repertoires in COVID-19. Produced via immunoSEQ multiplex PCR; TCRdb's table is partial and in-frame only. The sample contains 62,000 or so clones, roughly 85% of which appear only once. The sample was peripheral blood. The receptors shown here come from a woman aged 55-70 years with acute or convalescent COVID-19.

This clone was detected once. The chain is built from TRBV5-1 and TRBJ2-5; D unclear. The CDR3 spans 12 residues. Germline V CDR1 and CDR2: SGHRS, YFSETQ. Trimming left V 1 base short and J 5 bases short, with 6 bases between. The CDR3 bases are TGCGCCAGCAGCTTGTCGTCGGAGACCCAGTACTTC. It encodes CASSLSSETQYF.

The rearrangement joins TRBV13 to TRBJ2-3; 12 nucleotides line up with TRBD2. V lost 5 bases to trimming and J lost 6 bases; unmatched junction nucleotides: 9. CDR1 and CDR2 from the germline V gene are PRHDT and FYEKMQ (reference sequence). The CDR3 sequence is 16 residues long. The CDR3 protein is CASSPTASGRADTQYF. CDR3 DNA sequence: TGTGCCAGCAGCCCCACGGCTAGCGGGAGGGCGGATACGCAGTATTTT.

The rearrangement links TRBV6-5 to TRBJ2-3; D perhaps matches TRBD2 (6 bases). Looked up from germline, CDR1 is MNHEY and CDR2 is SVGAGI. This CDR3 is built from 15 residues. The V end was cut by 8 bases, the J end by 1 base, with 16 bases between. CDR3 sequence reads: CASRRGGGRTDTQYF. In DNA, the CDR3 is TGTGCCAGCCGGCGGGGAGGCGGTCGCACAGATACGCAGTATTTT.

The gene calls are TRBV7-9 and TRBJ2-7; perhaps TRBD2 as D (7 bases). V was clipped by 5 bases and J by 5 bases, with 19 bases between them. Germline loops: CDR1 SEHNR, CDR2 FQNEAQ (reference sequence). The CDR3 runs to 15 residues. CDR3 bases: TGTGCCAGCAGCCAAAGAAGGGGGGGCGTTAACGAGCAGTACTTC. This translates into CASSQRRGGVNEQYF.

This rearrangement joins TRBV4-1 to TRBJ2-3, with 8 bases lining up with TRBD2. Germline V gene lookup returns CDR1 MGHRA and CDR2 YSYEKL. V dropped 1 base and J dropped 5; count of bases not matched to a gene: 8. The CDR3 runs 16 residues. CDR3 region: CASSQVTSGRGDTQYF. CDR3 sequence (DNA): TGCGCCAGCAGCCAAGTTACGAGCGGGAGAGGAGATACGCAGTATTTT.

This clone occurred once. For the CDR3, the DNA is TGTGCCAGCAGCCAACGGAAGGACTTGGGACTAGCGGGGGGAGAGACCCAGTACTTC. It is translated as CASSQRKDLGLAGGETQYF. The rearrangement joins TRBV7-8 to TRBJ2-5; 15 bases map to TRBD2. Germline assignment: CDR1 SGHVS and CDR2 FQNEAQ. The CDR3 has 19 amino acids. V was pared by 5 bases and J by 4 bases, with 14 bases of the junction left unmatched.

This chain connects TRBV29-1 to TRBJ1-1; the D is unclear. The germline V gene has CDR1 SQVTM and CDR2 ANQGSEA. The CDR3 spans 13 residues. V dropped 6 bases and J dropped 1 base, with 12 bases sitting between them. The CDR3 DNA sequence: TGCAGCGTCCCCTACTCGGGGAACACTGAAGCTTTCTTT. This sequence encodes CSVPYSGNTEAFF.

The V gene is TRBV11-2, the J gene TRBJ1-2; D possibly corresponds to TRBD1 (6 bases). V shed 5 bases and J shed 5 bases, with 24 bases lying between them. The germline gives CDR1 SGHAT, CDR2 FQNNGV. The CDR3 consists of 17 residues. CDR3: CASSPLPAYWGLYGYTF. CDR3 bases: TGTGCCAGCAGCCCACTACCTGCCTATTGGGGGCTTTATGGCTACACCTTC.

V is TRBV4-2 and J is TRBJ1-1; a weak D match, TRBD1 (5 bases). The germline V gene encodes CDR1 LGHNA and CDR2 YNFKEQ. This CDR3 comprises 15 residues. V dropped 0 bases and J dropped 10 bases, with 18 bases sitting between them. The CDR3 region is CASSQDWDGGRVAFF. The CDR3 region has the DNA TGTGCCAGCAGCCAAGATTGGGACGGCGGGAGGGTAGCTTTCTTT.

The chain recombines TRBV7-3 with TRBJ2-3; 7 positions match TRBD2. Unmatched junction bases numbered 3, after V lost 3 bases and J lost 0 bases. This CDR3 has 15 amino acids. In germline, CDR1 is SGHTA, CDR2 FQGTGA. CDR3 protein: CASSLASGSTDTQYF. CDR3 nucleotide sequence: TGTGCCAGCAGCTTGGCTAGCGGAAGCACAGATACGCAGTATTTT.

The chain recombines TRBV7-9 with TRBJ1-1, with D perhaps TRBD1 (5 bases). The CDR3 consists of 16 residues. CDR1 SEHNR and CDR2 FQNEAQ come from the germline V gene (reference sequence). The ends were cut back, 3 bases at V and 3 bases at J, with 17 bases in the middle. The CDR3 sequence: CASSFPRQKLDTEAFF. The CDR3 nucleotides read TGTGCCAGCAGCTTTCCAAGACAGAAACTTGACACTGAAGCTTTCTTT.

The chain joins TRBV3-1 (or the pseudogene TRBV3-2) to TRBJ2-2; 11 nucleotides line up with TRBD2. J lost 1 base, V lost 4 bases, and 2 bases had no gene match. Per the germline V gene, CDR1 is LGHDT and CDR2 is YNNKEL (reference sequence). The CDR3 length is 16 residues. This chain's CDR3 is CASSLTSGRNTGELFF. In DNA form, the CDR3 reads TGTGCCAGCAGCCTTACTAGCGGGAGGAACACCGGGGAGCTGTTTTTT.

The chain employs TRBV18 and TRBJ2-7, with TRBD2 identical over 13 bases. The length of the CDR3 is 15 residues. Germline CDR1 and CDR2: KGHSH and LQKENI. The V segment lost 8 bases and the J segment 6 bases; nucleotides outside the gene matches: 10. CDR3 loop: CASLRTSGSLGEQYF. The DNA for the CDR3 is TGTGCCAGCCTACGGACTAGCGGGAGTCTCGGCGAGCAGTACTTC.

V is TRBV4-1 and J is TRBJ1-1; D is ambiguous. Germline values: CDR1 MGHRA, CDR2 YSYEKL. The CDR3 is 12 residues long. V lost 4 bases and J lost 1, with 4 bases in between. CDR3 DNA: TGCGCCAGCAGCCCAGGGAACACTGAAGCTTTCTTT. Translation gives CASSPGNTEAFF.

The chain links TRBV19 to TRBJ1-5; the D gene is possibly TRBD1 (5 bases). The CDR3 is 17 amino acids. V was pared by 6 bases and J by 3 bases, with 21 bases between. The V gene's germline CDR1 is LNHDA and CDR2 SQIVND (reference sequence). The CDR3 loop is CASSSRWGRQNNQPQHF. CDR3 coding DNA: TGTGCCAGTAGCTCCCGTTGGGGAAGACAGAACAATCAGCCCCAGCATTTT.

The chain is built from TRBV6-1 and TRBJ1-5; 8 nucleotides align to TRBD1. Trimming took 3 bases from V and 9 from J; bases not matched to a gene: 16. Germline loops: CDR1 MNHNS, CDR2 SASEGT. This CDR3 contains 17 residues. CDR3 residues: CASSDPPQGAVGRPQHF. In nucleotides, the CDR3 is TGTGCCAGCAGTGATCCCCCCCAGGGGGCGGTGGGTAGGCCCCAGCATTTT.

A single count supports this clone. The genes are TRBV27 and TRBJ2-7, with D unresolved. The CDR3 spans 13 residues. The germline CDR1 and CDR2 sequences are MNHEY and SMNVEV (reference sequence). V was cut by 3 bases and J by 0 bases, with 6 bases left in between. CDR3 sequence: CASSLSTSYEQYF. The CDR3 DNA follows: TGTGCCAGCAGTTTGTCTACCTCCTACGAGCAGTACTTC.

This clone appeared once. The CDR3 sequence is CASSPQTKNTEAFF. The CDR3 region has the DNA TGTGCCAGCTCACCACAGACTAAGAACACTGAAGCTTTCTTT. The V and J genes are TRBV18 and TRBJ1-1; D gene uncertain. Trimming left V 1 base short and J 1 base short, with 7 bases between. Per germline, CDR1 KGHSH and CDR2 LQKENI. This CDR3 region has 14 residues.

The CDR3 is CATRDRGQEANYGYTF. In nucleotides, the CDR3 is TGTGCCACCAGAGACAGGGGGCAGGAGGCTAACTATGGCTACACCTTC. This sequence joins TRBV15 and TRBJ1-2; 10 nucleotides line up with TRBD1. Per germline, CDR1 LNHNV and CDR2 YYDKDF (reference sequence). The ends lost 6 bases at V and 0 bases at J; junction bases unmatched: 7. CDR3 length equals 16 residues.

The chain carries TRBV12-3 or TRBV12-4 and TRBJ1-2; TRBD1 matches 7 bases. V was clipped by 5 bases and J by 4 bases; unmatched bases: 4. This CDR3 spans 13 amino acids. CDR3 loop: CASSTGTAYGYTF. CDR3 coding DNA: TGTGCCAGCAGTACAGGGACAGCCTATGGCTACACCTTC.

The chain recombines TRBV24-1 with TRBJ2-3; tentatively, D is TRBD2 (6 bases). This CDR3 is built from 15 residues. V was pared by 3 bases and J by 7 bases, with 16 bases between. Germline CDR1 is KGHDR and CDR2 is SFDVKD. The CDR3 sequence is CATSDPRVTSYTQYF. In nucleotides, the CDR3 is TGTGCCACCAGTGATCCTCGGGTAACTAGCTATACGCAGTATTTT.

The rearrangement links TRBV28 to TRBJ1-5; no firm D call. V was pared by 4 bases and J by 6 bases, with 19 bases between. Germline CDR1 and CDR2: MDHEN and SYDVKM. CDR3 length equals 16 residues. CDR3 DNA: TGTGCCAGCAGTTCCCCCAGGTACCCAGAGACTCAGCCCCAGCATTTT. Protein product: CASSSPRYPETQPQHF.

The chain uses TRBV9 and TRBJ2-5, with 9 bases fitting TRBD2. The germline gives CDR1 SGDLS, CDR2 YYNGEE. The trim removed 3 bases at V and 1 base at J, leaving 4 bases unmatched. The CDR3 loop spans 15 amino acids. The CDR3 sequence: CASSDMRGGQETQYF. The CDR3 coding sequence is TGTGCCAGCAGCGACATGCGGGGGGGCCAAGAGACCCAGTACTTC.

The chain joins TRBV27 to TRBJ2-7; D gene ambiguous. V was pared by 10 bases and J by 6 bases, with 10 bases between. The germline V gene encodes CDR1 MNHEY and CDR2 SMNVEV (reference sequence). The CDR3 is made up of 10 amino acids. The CDR3 protein is CATPPSEQYF. The CDR3 DNA sequence: TGTGCCACCCCCCCGTCCGAGCAGTACTTC.

The chain combines TRBV5-1 with TRBJ2-5; D perhaps matches TRBD2 (5 bases). The V end lost 3 bases, the J end lost 2 bases, and 11 bases lay between the germline ends. Germline V CDR1 and CDR2: SGHRS, YFSETQ. This CDR3 is built from 14 residues. This CDR3 is CASSSNGVQETQYF. In nucleotides, the CDR3 is TGCGCCAGCAGCTCGAACGGGGTTCAAGAGACCCAGTACTTC.